Listed here are 31 T cell receptor beta chains from one sample, sequenced in a study of a mutant IDH1 vaccine in newly diagnosed glioma. Sample time point: baseline, week 1 (first vaccination visit). Stated treatment: pre-vaccination baseline after standard-of-care therapy. The assay was immunoSEQ multiplex PCR, and TCRdb's table has in-frame clones only and misses some. The sample yields roughly 21,000 clones, around 82% seen once. This material consisted of PBMCs, taken from a glioma patient treated with radiotherapy, temozolomide or both. The receptors stem from a man in his forties or fifties with glioma.

The V gene is TRBV7-2, the J gene TRBJ2-3, with 9 bases that match TRBD2. The CDR3 is made up of 15 amino acids. J lost 2 bases, V lost 4 bases, and 4 bases had no gene match. The germline gives CDR1 SGHTA, CDR2 FQGNSA. The CDR3 is CASSWTSVNTDTQYF. The DNA for the CDR3 is TGTGCCAGCAGCTGGACTAGCGTAAACACAGATACGCAGTATTTT.

The genes are TRBV30 and TRBJ1-2; D call uncertain. This CDR3 is 15 amino acids long. Germline CDR1 GTSNPN, CDR2 SVGIG (reference sequence). Trimming took off 0 bases at V and 8 bases at J, with 19 bases between the two ends. CDR3 DNA sequence: TGTGCCTGGAGTGTACCCGAGCGGCCAGGCAAAGGCTACACCTTC. This encodes CAWSVPERPGKGYTF.

The rearrangement joins TRBV10-2 to TRBJ2-1; 13 positions agree with TRBD2. Germline CDR1 and CDR2: WSHSY and SAAADI. The CDR3 runs 16 residues. With V trimmed by 6 bases and J by 0 bases, 2 bases remained unmatched. CDR3 loop: CASSRLAGGSYNEQFF. For the CDR3, the DNA is TGCGCCAGCAGCCGACTAGCGGGGGGCTCCTACAATGAGCAGTTCTTC.

The rearrangement joins TRBV2 to TRBJ1-5, with 8 bases fitting TRBD1. CDR1 and CDR2 from the germline V gene are SNHLY and FYNNEI. Trimming at V came to 3 bases and at J to 7 bases, leaving 8 bases not matched to a gene. This CDR3 spans 15 amino acids. The CDR3 sequence is CASSESQGAGQPQHF. The CDR3 nucleotides read TGTGCCAGCAGTGAGAGCCAGGGGGCTGGGCAGCCCCAGCATTTT.

The gene calls are TRBV9 and TRBJ1-4, with D possibly TRBD1 on 5 matching bases. Germline lookup yields CDR1 SGDLS and CDR2 YYNGEE. The CDR3 sequence is 16 residues long. V lost 0 bases and J 7 bases, leaving 16 bases between the germline ends. CDR3 nucleotide sequence: TGTGCCAGCAGCGTAGGGGCGCAGAATGGGGGTGAAAAACTGTTTTTT. Protein sequence: CASSVGAQNGGEKLFF.

CDR3 sequence (DNA): TGTGCCAGCTCTCGCGATAAACGAGAGACCCAGTACTTC. Its protein product is CASSRDKRETQYF. This chain connects TRBV18 to TRBJ2-5; D call uncertain. The CDR3 is 13 residues long. Germline V lookup: CDR1 KGHSH, CDR2 LQKENI. The V end was cut by 6 bases, the J end by 4 bases, with 12 bases between.

J is TRBJ2-7 and V is TRBV6-1; no clear D. CDR1 MNHNS and CDR2 SASEGT come from the germline V gene. Trimming shortened V by 4 bases and J by 0 bases, and 16 bases separated the two germline ends. CDR3 length equals 16 residues. The CDR3 DNA sequence: TGTGCCAGCAGTGTGAACTATGCACTGAGCTCCTACGAGCAGTACTTC. It specifies CASSVNYALSSYEQYF.

V and J are TRBV5-1 and TRBJ2-1; 7 positions agree with TRBD2. The CDR3 runs to 14 residues. Germline V gene lookup returns CDR1 SGHRS and CDR2 YFSETQ. V trimming: 0 bases; J trimming: 4 bases; junction bases outside the gene matches: 1. The CDR3 bases are TGCGCCAGCAGCTTGGCTAGCGGATACAATGAGCAGTTCTTC. Residues: CASSLASGYNEQFF.

The chain joins TRBV6-5 to TRBJ1-5; the match to TRBD1 covers 10 bases. Germline values: CDR1 MNHEY, CDR2 SVGAGI. The CDR3 covers 12 residues. The CDR3 DNA reads TGTGCGGGACAGGGGAGCAATCAGCCCCAGCATTTT. Protein product: CAGQGSNQPQHF.

The chain combines TRBV28 with TRBJ1-5; a possible D gene is TRBD1 (5 bases). The germline V gene encodes CDR1 MDHEN and CDR2 SYDVKM. The CDR3 is 18 amino acids. Trimming left V 5 bases short and J 0 bases short, with 20 bases between. CDR3 amino acids: CASSPGGGWGYSNQPQHF. CDR3 sequence (DNA): TGTGCCAGCAGTCCCGGGGGAGGCTGGGGGTATAGCAATCAGCCCCAGCATTTT.

Turning to this clone: The junction shows a germline mismatch at one end, possibly a read error. The chain couples TRBV29-1 to TRBJ2-7, with D perhaps matching TRBD2 (6 bases). CDR3 length equals 13 residues. Germline CDR1 reads SQVTM; CDR2 reads ANQGSEA. In DNA, the CDR3 is TGCAGCGTCGAAGGGACGGGGGTCTACGAGCAGTACTTC. This codes for CSVEGTGVYEQYF.

The V and J genes are TRBV27 and TRBJ1-2, with 7 bases matching TRBD1. V lost 4 bases to trimming and J lost 8 bases; unmatched junction nucleotides: 4. CDR1 MNHEY and CDR2 SMNVEV come from the germline V gene (reference sequence). The CDR3 extends over 12 amino acids. The CDR3 bases are TGTGCCAGCAGTTCGACAGGGCACGGCTACACCTTC. It specifies CASSSTGHGYTF.

This sequence joins TRBV5-1 and TRBJ1-1; the match to TRBD1 covers 12 bases. The CDR3 runs 17 residues. Germline CDR1 SGHRS, CDR2 YFSETQ. After removal of 0 bases from V and 8 bases from J, the junction contained 11 bases not matched to a gene. The CDR3 nucleotides are TGCGCCAGCAGCTTGGAGGGACAGGGGGCGTTCCTGGAGGAAGCTTTCTTT. Its translation: CASSLEGQGAFLEEAFF.

The J gene is TRBJ2-5, the V gene TRBV2; no reliable D call. This CDR3 has 13 residues. The V end lost 4 bases, the J end lost 1 base, and 7 bases lay between the germline ends. Germline V lookup: CDR1 SNHLY, CDR2 FYNNEI. CDR3 DNA: TGTGCCAGCAGTGGGGCAACCCAAGAGACCCAGTACTTC. This translates into CASSGATQETQYF.

V is TRBV30 and J is TRBJ1-1; no reliable D call. V lost 0 bases and J 1 base, leaving 6 bases between the germline ends. The CDR3 runs 13 residues. Looked up from germline, CDR1 is GTSNPN and CDR2 is SVGIG (reference sequence). CDR3 loop: CAWSVQENTEAFF. For the CDR3, the DNA is TGTGCCTGGAGTGTCCAGGAGAACACTGAAGCTTTCTTT. The whole variable domain, filled in from reference TRBV30 and TRBJ1-1, reads SQTIHQWPATLVQPVGSPLSLECTVEGTSNPNLYWYRQAAGRGLQLLFYSVGIGQISSEVPQNLSASRPQDRQFILSSKKLLLSDSGFYLCAWSVQENTEAFFGQGTRLTVV.

About this clone: One end of the junction is discordant with germline, which a read error may explain. CDR3 bases: TGTGCCAGCAGCGAAGGGGGGAAGAGGACAGGGGCCAACTATGGCTACACCTTC. Its protein is CASSEGGKRTGANYGYTF. The chain has TRBV2 and TRBJ1-2; 9 bases map to TRBD1. Germline CDR1 reads SNHLY; CDR2 reads FYNNEI. The CDR3 loop spans 18 amino acids.

This clone was detected a few times. This sequence joins TRBV7-9 and TRBJ1-5, with D perhaps matching TRBD1 (6 bases). Trimming shortened V by 5 bases and J by 4 bases, and 12 bases separated the two germline ends. Germline-derived CDR1 and CDR2 are SEHNR and FQNEAQ (reference sequence). The CDR3 covers 14 residues. The CDR3 coding sequence is TGTGCCAGCAGCCCCGCGGGGGCGAATCAGCCCCAGCATTTT. Its protein product is CASSPAGANQPQHF.

The table lists this clone with a count of one. The chain is built from TRBV5-5 and TRBJ2-7; D gene unclear. The length of the CDR3 is 16 residues. CDR1 SGHKS and CDR2 YYEKEE come from the germline V gene (reference sequence). V gave up 0 bases and J gave up 0 bases, with 13 bases separating them. The CDR3 DNA follows: TGTGCCAGCAGCTTGGAGTGGGCCCAAAGCTCCTACGAGCAGTACGTC. This codes for CASSLEWAQSSYEQYV.

This sequence joins TRBV7-9 and TRBJ2-2; a possible D gene is TRBD2 (6 bases). CDR3 length: 14 residues. V was pared by 5 bases and J by 2 bases, with 9 bases between. Germline V CDR1 and CDR2: SEHNR, FQNEAQ (reference sequence). The CDR3 nucleotides are TGTGCCAGCAGCCGTGGGACTAACACCGGGGAGCTGTTTTTT. Protein product: CASSRGTNTGELFF.

This clone is a singleton in its sample. The V gene is TRBV19, the J gene TRBJ1-1, with TRBD1 matching 9 bases. CDR1 LNHDA and CDR2 SQIVND come from the germline V gene (reference sequence). V shed 4 bases and J 5 bases; nucleotides not matched to a gene: 5. The CDR3 is 14 residues long. The CDR3 region has the DNA TGTGCCAGTAGTACTCCTGGGACAGGGACTGAAGCTTTCTTT. This codes for CASSTPGTGTEAFF.

The chain has TRBV6-1 and TRBJ2-7, with 10 positions matching TRBD1. The CDR3 is 16 amino acids. In germline, CDR1 is MNHNS, CDR2 SASEGT. V trimming: 2 bases; J trimming: 2 bases; junction bases outside the gene matches: 6. DNA of the CDR3: TGTGCCAGCAGTGAAACGACAGGGGGCGGACCCTACGAGCAGTACTTC. Translation: CASSETTGGGPYEQYF.

The chain combines TRBV7-9 with TRBJ2-2; 13 positions match TRBD2. Germline-derived CDR1 and CDR2 are SEHNR and FQNEAQ (reference sequence). The V gene end was trimmed by 6 bases and the J gene end by 4 bases; junction bases not matched to a gene: 8. The CDR3 totals 17 residues. The CDR3 region is CASRPRLAGGSTGELFF. The DNA of the CDR3 is TGTGCCAGCAGACCCCGACTAGCGGGGGGAAGCACCGGGGAGCTGTTTTTT.

The rearrangement uses TRBV5-8 and TRBJ1-1; D is ambiguous. The length of the CDR3 is 15 residues. The germline V gene has CDR1 SGHTS and CDR2 YDEGEE. Between the trimmed V and J ends, which lost 4 bases and 0 bases, there was a span of 13 bases. CDR3 sequence reads: CASSRRQLVNTEAFF. The DNA for the CDR3 is TGTGCCAGCAGCAGGAGGCAGCTAGTGAACACTGAAGCTTTCTTT. The entire variable domain, with the rest obtained from reference TRBV5-8 and TRBJ1-1, is as follows: EAGVTQSPTHLIKTRGQQATLRCSPISGHTSVYWYQQALGLGLQFLLWYDEGEERNRGNFPPRFSGRQFPNYSSELNVNALELEDSALYLCASSRRQLVNTEAFFGQGTRLTVV.

J is TRBJ1-1 and V is TRBV5-4, with TRBD1 matching over 8 bases. CDR1 is SGHNT, CDR2 YYREEE, per germline (reference sequence). The CDR3 runs to 14 residues. The ends lost 2 bases at V and 1 base at J; junction bases unmatched: 1. The CDR3 region is CASSFDRGNTEAFF. CDR3 coding DNA: TGTGCCAGCAGCTTCGACAGGGGGAACACTGAAGCTTTCTTT.

The J gene is TRBJ2-7, the V gene TRBV6-6; D is unclear. V lost 0 bases and J 4 bases, leaving 13 bases between the germline ends. The CDR3 loop spans 15 amino acids. The germline V gene encodes CDR1 MNHNY and CDR2 SVGAGI (reference sequence). CDR3 nucleotide sequence: TGTGCCAGCAGTTACTCGAAACTGGCAAAGTACGAGCAGTACTTC. It is translated as CASSYSKLAKYEQYF.

This chain connects TRBV15 to TRBJ2-1; TRBD2 matches at 11 bases. This CDR3 is built from 17 residues. The V gene's germline CDR1 is LNHNV and CDR2 YYDKDF (reference sequence). J was trimmed by 6 bases and V by 0 bases; bases with no gene match: 7. The CDR3 sequence: CATSRELAGARGNEQFF. The CDR3 DNA follows: TGTGCCACCAGCAGAGAACTAGCGGGGGCGAGGGGCAATGAGCAGTTCTTC.

This chain joins TRBV5-6 and TRBJ2-7, with 8 bases matching TRBD2. Germline CDR1 and CDR2: SGHDT and YYEEEE. This CDR3 contains 17 residues. Trimming at V came to 4 bases and at J to 2 bases, leaving 14 bases not matched to a gene. The CDR3 reads CASSPFYSGSRTYEQYF. The CDR3 region has the DNA TGTGCCAGCAGCCCATTCTACAGCGGGAGTCGCACCTACGAGCAGTACTTC.

The chain has TRBV10-3 and TRBJ1-3; no firm D call. The CDR3 totals 14 residues. Germline CDR1 and CDR2: ENHRY and SYGVKD. V was cut by 0 bases and J by 4 bases, with 7 bases left in between. The CDR3 coding sequence is TGTGCCATCAGTGAGTCGGGGTCGGGAAACACCATATATTTT. Amino acids: CAISESGSGNTIYF.

The CDR3 sequence: CASSLGGEGETQYF. The CDR3 bases are TGTGCCAGCAGCTTGGGGGGGGAAGGGGAGACCCAGTACTTC. The genes are TRBV5-4 and TRBJ2-5, with D perhaps matching TRBD2 (6 bases). There are 14 residues in the CDR3. From germline, CDR1 is SGHNT and CDR2 YYREEE (reference sequence). V shed 0 bases and J shed 5 bases, with 11 bases lying between them. Filled out from reference TRBV5-4 and TRBJ2-5, the complete variable domain reads ETGVTQSPTHLIKTRGQQVTLRCSSQSGHNTVSWYQQALGQGPQFIFQYYREEENGRGNFPPRFSGLQFPNYSSELNVNALELDDSALYLCASSLGGEGETQYFGPGTRLLVL.

This clone was observed a single time. This sequence joins TRBV27 and TRBJ1-4, with D hard to call. Germline assignment: CDR1 MNHEY and CDR2 SMNVEV (reference sequence). There are 13 residues in the CDR3. Trimming removed 8 bases at V and 3 bases at J, with 10 bases between. CDR3 region: CASAREPNEKLFF. The CDR3 nucleotides read TGTGCCAGCGCCCGGGAGCCTAATGAAAAACTGTTTTTT. The entire variable domain, with the rest obtained from reference TRBV27 and TRBJ1-4, is as follows: EAQVTQNPRYLITVTGKKLTVTCSQNMNHEYMSWYRQDPGLGLRQIYYSMNVEVTDKGDVPEGYKVSRKEKRNFPLILESPSPNQTSLYFCASAREPNEKLFFGSGTQLSVL.

V gene TRBV29-1 combines with J gene TRBJ2-7; no reliable D call. The length of the CDR3 is 15 residues. Deletions cut 1 base from V and 2 bases from J, with 15 bases between. Per germline, CDR1 SQVTM and CDR2 ANQGSEA. The CDR3 sequence is CSVEGGDGEAYEQYF. In DNA form, the CDR3 reads TGCAGCGTTGAAGGTGGAGACGGTGAGGCCTACGAGCAGTACTTC.